One sample yielded the 18 T cell receptor beta chains listed below, sequenced in a study of blood T cell repertoires in COVID-19. Repertoires were generated with immunoSEQ multiplex PCR, while TCRdb's copy carries only in-frame clones and drops some. The sample lists 200,000 to 250,000 clones, around 81% occurring once. Sequencing was carried out using peripheral blood. The receptor source for this set is a woman aged 70-85 years with acute or convalescent COVID-19.

The chain uses TRBV19 and TRBJ2-2, with 11 nucleotides matching TRBD1. The CDR3 consists of 15 residues. Looked up from germline, CDR1 is LNHDA and CDR2 is SQIVND (reference sequence). Trimming took 7 bases from V and 4 from J; bases not matched to a gene: 5. This CDR3 reads CASTPGQGGTGELFF. CDR3 coding DNA: TGTGCCAGTACCCCGGGACAGGGGGGCACCGGGGAGCTGTTTTTT.

The chain is built from TRBV29-1 and TRBJ2-7, with 10 bases fitting TRBD1. From germline, CDR1 is SQVTM and CDR2 ANQGSEA. The CDR3 is 13 residues long. Trimming cost V 7 bases and J 6 bases; bases outside gene matches: 9. The CDR3 reads CSAGYGTGAEQYF. The CDR3 bases are TGCAGCGCTGGGTACGGGACAGGGGCCGAGCAGTACTTC.

The CDR3 sequence is CASSLGGRNEQFF. The CDR3 DNA reads as TGTGCCAGCAGCTTGGGGGGGCGAAATGAGCAGTTCTTC. The chain links TRBV5-5 to TRBJ2-1; perhaps TRBD1 as D (6 bases). Germline CDR1 SGHKS, CDR2 YYEKEE (reference sequence). The CDR3 is 13 residues long. V was shortened by 0 bases and J by 7 bases, with 8 bases between the two germline ends.

The V gene is TRBV10-3, the J gene TRBJ2-1; 11 bases match TRBD2. V was pared by 6 bases and J by 5 bases, with 3 bases of the junction left unmatched. Germline V gene data show CDR1 as ENHRY and CDR2 as SYGVKD. The CDR3 loop spans 14 amino acids. The CDR3 region is CAIRTSGTNNEQFF. CDR3 nucleotide sequence: TGTGCCATCAGGACTAGCGGGACCAACAATGAGCAGTTCTTC.

The V gene is TRBV7-2, the J gene TRBJ2-7; D remains ambiguous. Germline V lookup: CDR1 SGHTA, CDR2 FQGNSA. This CDR3 has 13 amino acids. Between the trimmed V and J ends, which lost 5 bases and 0 bases, there was a span of 8 bases. The CDR3 DNA reads TGTGCCAGCAGCGCCCCCAGCTCCTACGAGCAGTACTTC. This codes for CASSAPSSYEQYF.

The chain combines TRBV30 with TRBJ2-1, with 8 bases aligning to TRBD1. There are 14 residues in the CDR3. The junction had 2 bases not matched to a gene; V was cut back by 0 bases and J by 4 bases. Germline V gene sequence: CDR1 GTSNPN, CDR2 SVGIG (reference sequence). CDR3 sequence: CAWSVRGLYNEQFF. The CDR3 DNA reads as TGTGCCTGGAGTGTCAGGGGGCTGTACAATGAGCAGTTCTTC.

This clone was detected a few times. The chain has TRBV2 and TRBJ2-1, with 13 bases fitting TRBD2. Germline assignment: CDR1 SNHLY and CDR2 FYNNEI. This CDR3 has 18 amino acids. V shed 4 bases, J shed 12 bases, and the junction held 18 bases outside the gene matches. CDR3 amino acids: CASSVGQGLAGRWEGQFF. The CDR3, as DNA: TGTGCCAGCAGTGTGGGACAGGGACTAGCGGGACGTTGGGAGGGGCAGTTCTTC.

The genes are TRBV14 and TRBJ2-7; D gene uncertain. Germline loops: CDR1 SGHDN, CDR2 FVKESK. The CDR3 extends over 15 amino acids. Trimming stripped 0 bases from V and 2 bases from J, with 11 bases between. The CDR3 DNA sequence: TGTGCCAGCAGCCAAGACGAGGCGATACCCTACGAGCAGTACTTC. Translated, it gives CASSQDEAIPYEQYF.

The sample holds a few counts of this clone. The rearrangement uses TRBV27 and TRBJ1-5, with D possibly being TRBD1 (6 bases). V shed 5 bases and J shed 5 bases, with 13 bases lying between them. Germline V gene lookup returns CDR1 MNHEY and CDR2 SMNVEV (reference sequence). The CDR3 has 14 amino acids. The CDR3 region has the DNA TGTGCCAGCAGTCCAGGACAGTACCATCAGCCCCAGCATTTT. This translates into CASSPGQYHQPQHF.

J is TRBJ1-1 and V is TRBV6-5; D gene uncertain. Per the germline V gene, CDR1 is MNHEY and CDR2 is SVGAGI. The CDR3 is made up of 14 amino acids. Trimming stripped 0 bases from V and 14 bases from J, with 19 bases between. Written as DNA, the CDR3 is TGTGCCAGCAGTTACTCGAGAAGCGACGCTAGGCGGTTCTTT. Translating gives CASSYSRSDARRFF.

The gene calls are TRBV18 and TRBJ1-2, with 7 bases that match TRBD1. The V and J ends lost 3 bases and 4 bases, in that order; junction bases with no gene match: 5. This CDR3 spans 14 amino acids. In germline, CDR1 is KGHSH, CDR2 LQKENI. CDR3 loop: CASSPGPGGYGYTF. CDR3 sequence (DNA): TGTGCCAGCTCACCCGGGCCAGGGGGCTATGGCTACACCTTC.

Only one count was recorded for this clone. The gene calls are TRBV7-9 and TRBJ2-1; TRBD1 is a possible D gene (7 bases). CDR1 and CDR2 (germline): SEHNR, FQNEAQ (reference sequence). This CDR3 is built from 15 residues. V gave up 2 bases and J gave up 6 bases, with 14 bases separating them. The CDR3 DNA reads TGTGCCAGCAGCTTATGGGGGGCAGGGGGCAATGAGCAGTTCTTC. As protein: CASSLWGAGGNEQFF.

V usage is TRBV12-3 or TRBV12-4 and J usage is TRBJ1-1; D gene unclear. The CDR3 runs 11 residues. Trimming cost V 6 bases and J 5 bases, with 7 bases left between them. The CDR3 DNA is TGTGCCAGCAGAACCGGGACTGAAGCTTTCTTT. This gives the protein CASRTGTEAFF.

The sample holds one count of this clone. The J gene is TRBJ1-6, the V gene TRBV5-4; D may be TRBD1 (5 bases). The length of the CDR3 is 14 residues. CDR1 and CDR2 from the germline V gene are SGHNT and YYREEE (reference sequence). The germline V and J ends were trimmed by 4 bases and 8 bases, with 13 bases remaining between them. This CDR3 reads CASSVGTEYSPLHF. CDR3 nucleotides: TGTGCCAGCAGCGTCGGGACTGAGTATTCACCCCTCCACTTT.

V and J are TRBV7-8 and TRBJ2-2; a possible D gene is TRBD2 (6 bases). The V end lost 1 base, the J end lost 2 bases, and 11 bases lay between the germline ends. Germline V gives CDR1 SGHVS, CDR2 FQNEAQ. CDR3 size: 16 residues. DNA of the CDR3: TGTGCCAGCAGCTTAGTTCTGGGAGGAAACACCGGGGAGCTGTTTTTT. This sequence encodes CASSLVLGGNTGELFF.

This clone came up once. The V gene is TRBV5-1, the J gene TRBJ2-7; 11 positions agree with TRBD2. Trimming cost V 7 bases and J 2 bases; bases outside gene matches: 5. In germline, CDR1 is SGHRS, CDR2 YFSETQ. CDR3 size: 14 residues. CDR3 nucleotides: TGCGCCAGCCAAGGACTAGCGGGCCCCTACGAGCAGTACTTC. Its translation: CASQGLAGPYEQYF.

Written as DNA, the CDR3 is TGTGCCAGCTCACCACCCCGGGACAGGGGGCTCGACGGCTACACCTTC. Protein product: CASSPPRDRGLDGYTF. V usage is TRBV18 and J usage is TRBJ1-2, with TRBD1 matching 12 bases. The V gene end was trimmed by 0 bases and the J gene end by 8 bases; junction bases not matched to a gene: 7. The CDR3 is made up of 16 amino acids. In germline, CDR1 is KGHSH, CDR2 LQKENI.

J is TRBJ2-7 and V is TRBV28; tentative D call: TRBD2 (5 bases). V dropped 5 bases and J dropped 3 bases, with 17 bases sitting between them. The CDR3 covers 15 residues. Germline loops: CDR1 MDHEN, CDR2 SYDVKM. CDR3 amino acids: CASSQVRGQFYEQYF. CDR3 nucleotide sequence: TGTGCCAGCAGTCAAGTTAGAGGGCAGTTCTACGAGCAGTACTTC.